This record looks at one T cell receptor beta chain sequence and its context. As handled by the study authors: Cell counts per sample came from amplifying reference gene primers. Method: immunoSEQ multiplex PCR; TCRdb's copy keeps in-frame clones and lacks some. That table supplies the V and J calls and clone size; D and trimming were determined from the DNA. The table records 200,000 to 250,000 clones, roughly 80% of them present only once. The data were obtained in a study of blood T cell repertoires in COVID-19. This CDR3 is 14 amino acids long. Germline V gene sequence: CDR1 SGHNT, CDR2 YENEEA. The V end was cut by 5 bases, the J end by 1 base, with 10 bases between.

Sequencing was performed on PBMCs or T cells enriched from blood (not recorded which). The chain joins TRBV11-3 to TRBJ2-3, with D possibly being TRBD2 (6 bases). The sequence was collected from a woman aged 40 to 49 with acute COVID-19. In nucleotides, the CDR3 is TGTGCCAGCAGCCCGGGACTCCGCACAGATACGCAGTATTTT. Amino acids: CASSPGLRTDTQYF.